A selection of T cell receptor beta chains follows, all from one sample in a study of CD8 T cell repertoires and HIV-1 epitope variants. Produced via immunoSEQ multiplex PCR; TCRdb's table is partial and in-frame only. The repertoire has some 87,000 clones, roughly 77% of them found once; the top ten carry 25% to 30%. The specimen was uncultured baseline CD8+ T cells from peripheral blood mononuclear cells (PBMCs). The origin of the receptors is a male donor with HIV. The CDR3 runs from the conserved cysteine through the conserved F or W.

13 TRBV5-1 CASSNGLNTEAFF
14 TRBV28 CASRWSGDNQPQHF
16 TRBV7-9 CASSLGASGLNNEQFF
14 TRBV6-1 CASRSRQDVETQYF
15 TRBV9 CASSPSAGASDTQYF
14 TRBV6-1 CASSPSTQKETQYF
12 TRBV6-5 CASTAQGAGYTF
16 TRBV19 CASSYLNGWSTDTQYF
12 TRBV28 CASSWGVNEQFF
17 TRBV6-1 CASSDITQRRTNTEAFF
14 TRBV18 CASSPGTSQETQYF
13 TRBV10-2 CAYRSAGTDTQYF
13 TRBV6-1 CASRTGGTDTQYF
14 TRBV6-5 CASSRTDRAYEQYF
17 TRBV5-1 CASSLGDSGGASNEQFF
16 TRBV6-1 CASSDSGQGVYYGYTF
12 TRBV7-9 CASSLTSYEQYF
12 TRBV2 CASSEQGPSQHF
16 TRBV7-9 CASSLDRTSGTDTQYF
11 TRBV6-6 CASSVSEKLFF
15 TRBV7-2 CASSFLPGGNTEAFF
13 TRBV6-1 CASNLGQGTEAFF
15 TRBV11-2 CASSFRAGQGSEQYF
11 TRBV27 CASSYVGELFF
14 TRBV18 CASSPGDGNQPQHF
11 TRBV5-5 CASSYSYEQYF
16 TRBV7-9 CASSPRDREQFNEQFF
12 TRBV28 CASRPYNQPQHF